Following are 5 T cell receptor beta chains from one sample sequenced in a study of blood T cells in healthy people across ages. A sample-barcoded 5' primer and a J-beta primer mix were used in a second PCR of roughly 6 to 11 cycles. Each CDR3 protein is one row after TCRdb ran MiXCR on the 5' RACE reads. The sample has 1,300,000 or so distinct CDR3 sequences, roughly 60% seen once. Sequencing was carried out using blood. The receptors come from a man aged 18 to 35 in good health.

This chain links TRBV12-3 or TRBV12-4 with TRBJ2-1, with D unresolved. V lost 5 bases and J 5 bases, leaving 13 bases between the germline ends. The CDR3 extends over 14 amino acids. The CDR3 reads CASSPLMLDNEQFF. The CDR3 DNA is TGTGCCAGCAGTCCACTGATGCTCGACAATGAGCAGTTCTTC.

The chain is built from TRBV27 and TRBJ1-1; no firm D call. CDR1 MNHEY and CDR2 SMNVEV come from the germline V gene (reference sequence). Between the trimmed V and J ends, which lost 3 bases and 1 base, there was a span of 6 bases. This CDR3 has 13 residues. CDR3 region: CASSFWGNTEAFF. The CDR3 coding sequence is TGTGCCAGCAGTTTTTGGGGGAACACTGAAGCTTTCTTT.

The chain combines TRBV28 with TRBJ1-4; tentatively, D is TRBD1 (5 bases). CDR3 length: 12 residues. The V end lost 4 bases, the J end lost 10 bases, and 10 bases lay between the germline ends. Per the germline V gene, CDR1 is MDHEN and CDR2 is SYDVKM. The CDR3: CASSSRGGKLFF. In nucleotides, the CDR3 is TGTGCCAGCAGTTCCCGGGGGGGAAAACTGTTTTTT. Full variable domain (rest looked up from reference TRBV28 and TRBJ1-4): DVKVTQSSRYLVKRTGEKVFLECVQDMDHENMFWYRQDPGLGLRLIYFSYDVKMKEKGDIPEGYSVSREKKERFSLILESASTNQTSMYLCASSSRGGKLFFGSGTQLSVL.

The J gene is TRBJ1-2, the V gene TRBV29-1; D is unclear. Trimming removed 4 bases from V and 3 bases from J, with 12 bases in between. The CDR3 consists of 13 residues. Per the germline V gene, CDR1 is SQVTM and CDR2 is ANQGSEA. CDR3 sequence reads: CSVAHGPDYGYTF. For the CDR3, the DNA is TGCAGCGTTGCTCACGGACCCGACTATGGCTACACCTTC.

This clonotype was counted between two and nine times. This rearrangement joins TRBV2 to TRBJ2-5, with 11 nucleotides matching TRBD2. TRBJ2-7 matches the DNA end more closely, so the J call is doubtful. Germline CDR1 reads SNHLY; CDR2 reads FYNNEI. The CDR3 extends over 15 amino acids. CDR3 in amino acids: CASRPGLAGSYEQYF. The CDR3 DNA reads TGTGCCAGCAGACCTGGACTAGCGGGTTCCTACGAGCAGTACTTC.